The 13 T cell receptor beta chains given below trace back to one sample, sequenced in a study of OX40 agonist ivuxolimab in advanced cancers. The data were produced by immunoSEQ multiplex PCR, yet TCRdb's version contains in-frame clones alone and is incomplete. The table lists some 77,000 clones, approximately 94% of them singletons. This sample comprised CD4+ or CD8+ T cells sorted from blood, obtained in a trial of the OX40 agonist ivuxolimab. Receptors originate from an adult with an advanced solid tumor such as melanoma, head and neck, liver or kidney cancer.

The chain's CDR3 is CASSLGVTLARGGNTIYF. The CDR3 DNA reads as TGTGCCAGCAGCTTGGGGGTAACTCTTGCCCGGGGAGGAAACACCATATATTTT. The rearrangement uses TRBV7-6 and TRBJ1-3; D perhaps matches TRBD1 (5 bases). Looked up from germline, CDR1 is SGHVS and CDR2 is FNYEAQ. There are 18 residues in the CDR3. Trimming stripped 3 bases from V and 4 bases from J, with 22 bases between.

A single count supports this clone. This chain links TRBV29-1 with TRBJ2-3, with D tentatively TRBD1 or TRBD2 (5 bases each). The CDR3 is made up of 14 amino acids. Germline V gene lookup returns CDR1 SQVTM and CDR2 ANQGSEA. The V end lost 8 bases, the J end lost 7 bases, and 22 bases lay between the germline ends. CDR3: CSLSPGTRGNTQYF. The CDR3 region has the DNA TGCAGCCTTTCCCCCGGGACCCGAGGGAATACGCAGTATTTT.

This clone was detected once. This chain links TRBV9 with TRBJ2-2; the D gene is possibly TRBD2 (5 bases). V was clipped by 6 bases and J by 0 bases, with 15 bases between them. The CDR3 loop spans 16 amino acids. Looked up from germline, CDR1 is SGDLS and CDR2 is YYNGEE. CDR3 loop: CASTPSWATNTGELFF. DNA of the CDR3: TGTGCCAGCACCCCTAGCTGGGCAACGAACACCGGGGAGCTGTTTTTT.

V gene TRBV10-3 combines with J gene TRBJ2-7; TRBD1 matches at 10 bases. Unmatched junction bases numbered 6, after V lost 8 bases and J lost 2 bases. The CDR3 is made up of 14 amino acids. The germline V gene encodes CDR1 ENHRY and CDR2 SYGVKD. CDR3 in DNA: TGTGCCATCCTGAAGGACAGGGGGGCCTACGAGCAGTACTTC. This codes for CAILKDRGAYEQYF.

The V and J genes are TRBV11-2 and TRBJ2-1; D ambiguous. The V end was cut by 5 bases, the J end by 9 bases, with 11 bases between. From germline, CDR1 is SGHAT and CDR2 FQNNGV. CDR3 size: 12 residues. CDR3 amino acids: CASSTSRFEQFF. CDR3 in DNA: TGTGCCAGCAGCACTTCCCGATTTGAGCAGTTCTTC.

The V call is TRBV7-2, the J call TRBJ1-5; a possible D gene is TRBD1 (6 bases). The CDR3 is made up of 15 amino acids. Trimming took 2 bases from V and 3 from J, leaving 11 bases between them. Looked up from germline, CDR1 is SGHTA and CDR2 is FQGNSA. CDR3 coding DNA: TGTGCCAGCAGCTTAATGGGACAAAACAATCAGCCCCAGCATTTT. Its translation is CASSLMGQNNQPQHF.

The rearrangement links TRBV7-8 to TRBJ1-3; D not resolved. CDR1 is SGHVS, CDR2 FQNEAQ, per germline. CDR3 length: 15 residues. V dropped 6 bases and J dropped 3 bases, with 15 bases sitting between them. The CDR3 loop is CASSWTRASGNTIYF. CDR3 coding DNA: TGTGCCAGCAGTTGGACTCGGGCCAGTGGAAACACCATATATTTT.

J is TRBJ2-1 and V is TRBV11-3; TRBD2 might be the D (7 bases). V shed 4 bases and J shed 5 bases, with 15 bases lying between them. The CDR3 loop spans 15 amino acids. In germline, CDR1 is SGHNT, CDR2 YENEEA. Here the CDR3 DNA reads TGTGCCAGCAGCTCAGGCGGGGGCCCCCACAATGAGCAGTTCTTC. Its translation: CASSSGGGPHNEQFF.

The chain carries TRBV7-2 and TRBJ1-4, with 8 positions matching TRBD1. This CDR3 has 17 residues. Trimming removed 5 bases from V and 0 bases from J; junction bases left unmatched: 8. In germline, CDR1 is SGHTA, CDR2 FQGNSA. The CDR3, as DNA: TGTGCCAGCAGCGCCCGGACAGGGTTTGCAACTAATGAAAAACTGTTTTTT. Amino acids: CASSARTGFATNEKLFF.

V gene TRBV15 combines with J gene TRBJ2-1, with D perhaps TRBD2 (6 bases). The V gene's germline CDR1 is LNHNV and CDR2 YYDKDF (reference sequence). The length of the CDR3 is 15 residues. With 1 base removed from V and 1 base from J, the gap between germline ends came to 8 bases. The CDR3 nucleotides read TGTGCCACCAGCAGAGCCGCGGGATCCTACAATGAGCAGTTCTTC. Translated, it gives CATSRAAGSYNEQFF.

The chain links TRBV6-4 to TRBJ1-4; D unresolved. The V gene lost 5 bases and the J gene lost 8 bases, with 18 bases spanning the gap. CDR3 length: 15 amino acids. Germline CDR1 is MRHNA and CDR2 is SNTAGT. This CDR3 is CASSLADTLREKLFF. For the CDR3, the DNA is TGTGCCAGCAGTCTTGCCGACACCTTAAGGGAAAAACTGTTTTTT.

This clone was counted once. V and J are TRBV2 and TRBJ1-1; weak D call: TRBD1 (6 bases). The CDR3 totals 14 residues. The V end lost 8 bases, the J end lost 4 bases, and 17 bases lay between the germline ends. The germline V gene has CDR1 SNHLY and CDR2 FYNNEI. The CDR3: CASARQGYATEAFF. The CDR3 nucleotides read TGTGCCAGCGCCCGCCAGGGGTATGCCACTGAAGCTTTCTTT. Based on the CDR3 plus reference TRBV2 and TRBJ1-1, the full variable domain is EPEVTQTPSHQVTQMGQEVILRCVPISNHLYFYWYRQILGQKVEFLVSFYNNEISEKSEIFDDQFSVERPDGSNFTLKIRSTKLEDSAMYFCASARQGYATEAFFGQGTRLTVV.

This clone was recorded only once. The chain recombines TRBV5-6 with TRBJ1-2; D call uncertain. The V end was cut by 4 bases, the J end by 4 bases, with 17 bases between. The CDR3 runs to 15 residues. The V gene's germline CDR1 is SGHDT and CDR2 YYEEEE. CDR3 nucleotide sequence: TGTGCCAGCAGCCGTACTCAGGAGATCCTCTATGGCTACACCTTC. The encoded protein is CASSRTQEILYGYTF.